The 21 T cell receptor beta chains reported below all come from one sample, sequenced in a study of blood T cell repertoires in COVID-19. TCRdb keeps only in-frame clones here, not all; method: immunoSEQ multiplex PCR. The profile shows 110,000 to 150,000 clones, 85% to 90% of them singletons. Sequenced input: peripheral blood. The source of these receptors is a human donor in a cohort sampled during active COVID-19.

The chain combines TRBV1 with TRBJ2-7; TRBD2, as called in the table, went unchecked against the DNA. TRBV1 is noted as a pseudogene. This CDR3 is 15 amino acids long. The CDR3 reads CTSSQTRERWYEQYF. CDR3 in DNA: TGCACCAGCAGCCAAACCCGGGAGCGATGGTACGAGCAGTACTTC.

V is TRBV28 and J is TRBJ2-5; 12 bases are a match to TRBD2. Trimming at V came to 2 bases and at J to 7 bases, leaving 11 bases not matched to a gene. This CDR3 contains 17 residues. In germline, CDR1 is MDHEN, CDR2 SYDVKM. CDR3 DNA: TGTGCCAGCAGTTTACGGGGACTAGCGGGTGCCCCGGGGACCCAGTACTTC. It codes for CASSLRGLAGAPGTQYF.

A single count supports this clone. V is TRBV28 and J is TRBJ1-2; D ambiguous. Per the germline V gene, CDR1 is MDHEN and CDR2 is SYDVKM. Trimming removed 5 bases from V and 7 bases from J, with 14 bases in between. The CDR3 spans 13 residues. CDR3 in amino acids: CASSIPSVSGYTF. As DNA, the CDR3 is TGTGCCAGCAGTATCCCTTCCGTTTCTGGCTACACCTTC.

This clone showed up just once. This sequence joins TRBV15 and TRBJ1-3, with D perhaps TRBD1 (5 bases). V was pared by 0 bases and J by 4 bases, with 13 bases between. The CDR3 length is 16 residues. Germline V gene data show CDR1 as LNHNV and CDR2 as YYDKDF (reference sequence). CDR3 coding DNA: TGTGCCACCAGCAGAGATCTCGCAGGGTCGGGAAACACCATATATTTT. It is translated as CATSRDLAGSGNTIYF.

This chain connects TRBV3-1 (or the pseudogene TRBV3-2) to TRBJ1-4; D gene unclear. CDR1 is LGHDT and CDR2 is YNNKEL in the germline V gene (reference sequence). Trimming cost V 3 bases and J 2 bases, with 10 bases left between them. CDR3 length: 15 residues. For the CDR3, the DNA is TGTGCCAGCAGCCAGGGTCCCGGGACTAATGAAAAACTGTTTTTT. Protein: CASSQGPGTNEKLFF.

V usage is TRBV5-5 and J usage is TRBJ2-2, with 9 bases matching TRBD2. J was trimmed by 3 bases and V by 0 bases; bases with no gene match: 3. From germline, CDR1 is SGHKS and CDR2 YYEKEE (reference sequence). The length of the CDR3 is 16 residues. The CDR3 spells CASSLELAGYTGELFF. The CDR3 DNA sequence: TGTGCCAGCAGCTTGGAGCTAGCGGGATACACCGGGGAGCTGTTTTTT.

This rearrangement joins TRBV11-2 to TRBJ2-7, with a weak D call TRBD1 (5 bases). Germline V lookup: CDR1 SGHAT, CDR2 FQNNGV. This CDR3 is 14 amino acids long. V was clipped by 6 bases and J by 0 bases, with 12 bases between them. CDR3 in amino acids: CASSSGLSSYEQYF. CDR3 nucleotide sequence: TGTGCCAGCAGTTCAGGGTTAAGCTCCTACGAGCAGTACTTC.

This chain joins TRBV7-3 and TRBJ2-3; the D gene is possibly TRBD2 (6 bases). V lost 5 bases to trimming and J lost 3 bases, with 12 bases between them. The CDR3 length is 14 residues. CDR1 SGHTA and CDR2 FQGTGA come from the germline V gene. The CDR3 coding sequence is TGTGCCAGCAGCCCCGGACTACAGACAGATACGCAGTATTTT. It codes for CASSPGLQTDTQYF.

The chain employs TRBV2 and TRBJ2-7, with D possibly being TRBD1 (6 bases). Germline lookup yields CDR1 SNHLY and CDR2 FYNNEI. The CDR3 totals 16 residues. V lost 7 bases and J lost 0, with 19 bases in between. CDR3 region: CASNRELVGLSYEQYF. The CDR3 region has the DNA TGTGCCAGCAACAGGGAGCTAGTCGGGCTCTCCTACGAGCAGTACTTC.

CDR3 in amino acids: CAWGTTGIEKLFF. The CDR3 region has the DNA TGTGCCTGGGGGACCACAGGGATTGAAAAACTGTTTTTT. The rearrangement links TRBV30 to TRBJ1-4, with a tentative D call TRBD1 (6 bases). The V and J ends lost 5 bases and 7 bases respectively, with 14 bases between them. The CDR3 is 13 residues long. In germline, CDR1 is GTSNPN, CDR2 SVGIG (reference sequence).

This clone was counted once. This chain uses TRBV30 with TRBJ2-1, with D possibly being TRBD2 (6 bases). The germline CDR1 and CDR2 sequences are GTSNPN and SVGIG (reference sequence). Trimming removed 4 bases from V and 10 bases from J, with 14 bases in between. This CDR3 is built from 12 residues. The CDR3 is CAWKDLGGEQFF. In DNA form, the CDR3 reads TGTGCCTGGAAAGATTTGGGGGGAGAGCAGTTCTTC. The full variable domain, its missing parts supplied by reference TRBV30 and TRBJ2-1, is SQTIHQWPATLVQPVGSPLSLECTVEGTSNPNLYWYRQAAGRGLQLLFYSVGIGQISSEVPQNLSASRPQDRQFILSSKKLLLSDSGFYLCAWKDLGGEQFFGPGTRLTVL.

This clone was recorded a few times. This sequence joins TRBV10-1 and TRBJ2-5, with 15 bases identical to TRBD2. J was trimmed by 3 bases and V by 5 bases; bases with no gene match: 4. This CDR3 region has 16 residues. Per the germline V gene, CDR1 is WNHNN and CDR2 is SYGVQD (reference sequence). The DNA for the CDR3 is TGCGCCAGCAGTCGAGGACTAGCGGGGGGGAAAGAGACCCAGTACTTC. Amino acid sequence: CASSRGLAGGKETQYF.

The chain carries TRBV7-2 and TRBJ2-1; 7 positions match TRBD2. The CDR3 sequence is 14 residues long. Germline V gives CDR1 SGHTA, CDR2 FQGNSA. J lost 7 bases, V lost 5 bases, and 8 bases had no gene match. The CDR3 loop reads CASSPRTRPNEQFF. The CDR3 DNA follows: TGTGCCAGCAGCCCGCGGACTAGACCTAATGAGCAGTTCTTC.

The rearrangement joins TRBV6-6 to TRBJ2-2; 15 bases fit TRBD2. This CDR3 has 16 residues. The V gene's germline CDR1 is MNHNY and CDR2 SVGAGI (reference sequence). V trimming: 5 bases; J trimming: 6 bases; junction bases outside the gene matches: 4. For the CDR3, the DNA is TGTGCCAGCAGTGGACTAGCGGGGGGGCCGGCCGGGGAGCTGTTTTTT. Translating it yields CASSGLAGGPAGELFF.

This chain joins TRBV30 and TRBJ2-3; no clear D gene. The length of the CDR3 is 14 residues. In germline, CDR1 is GTSNPN, CDR2 SVGIG (reference sequence). The V gene lost 6 bases and the J gene lost 0 bases, with 13 bases spanning the gap. CDR3: CACSRQASTDTQYF. For the CDR3, the DNA is TGTGCCTGCAGTAGGCAGGCTAGCACAGATACGCAGTATTTT. Together with reference TRBV30 and TRBJ2-3, the CDR3 gives the full variable domain: SQTIHQWPATLVQPVGSPLSLECTVEGTSNPNLYWYRQAAGRGLQLLFYSVGIGQISSEVPQNLSASRPQDRQFILSSKKLLLSDSGFYLCACSRQASTDTQYFGPGTRLTVL.

J is TRBJ2-3 and V is TRBV5-1, with D perhaps TRBD1 (5 bases). Germline-derived CDR1 and CDR2 are SGHRS and YFSETQ. Trimming removed 2 bases at V and 5 bases at J, with 6 bases between. This CDR3 region has 12 residues. CDR3 sequence (DNA): TGCGCCAGCAGCTTAGGGGTAGATACGCAGTATTTT. Residues: CASSLGVDTQYF.

The chain recombines TRBV19 with TRBJ1-2; the D gene is possibly TRBD1 (6 bases). The CDR3 consists of 15 residues. Germline V gene lookup returns CDR1 LNHDA and CDR2 SQIVND (reference sequence). The V and J ends lost 7 bases and 0 bases respectively, with 15 bases between them. CDR3 sequence (DNA): TGTGCCAGTAAGGAACAGGGCCGAGCTAACTATGGCTACACCTTC. This codes for CASKEQGRANYGYTF.

Only a few counts were recorded for this clone. This sequence joins TRBV19 and TRBJ1-6; D is possibly TRBD1 (5 bases). CDR3 length: 14 amino acids. CDR1 LNHDA and CDR2 SQIVND come from the germline V gene (reference sequence). The V end lost 3 bases, the J end lost 6 bases, and 9 bases lay between the germline ends. This CDR3 is CASSIAGFNSPLHF. DNA of the CDR3: TGTGCCAGTAGTATCGCAGGGTTTAATTCACCCCTCCACTTT.

This chain connects TRBV30 to TRBJ2-1, with D possibly TRBD2 on 5 matching bases. This CDR3 contains 12 residues. Germline V gives CDR1 GTSNPN, CDR2 SVGIG (reference sequence). Trimming cost V 0 bases and J 10 bases, with 10 bases left between them. The CDR3 region is CAWSVLGWEQFF. CDR3 nucleotide sequence: TGTGCCTGGAGTGTACTAGGGTGGGAGCAGTTCTTC.

The V call is TRBV7-8, the J call TRBJ2-1; D is ambiguous. The CDR3 spans 14 residues. Germline V gene sequence: CDR1 SGHVS, CDR2 FQNEAQ. V lost 8 bases and J 0 bases, leaving 11 bases between the germline ends. This CDR3 reads CASLPWSSYNEQFF. CDR3 DNA: TGTGCCAGCCTCCCCTGGAGCTCCTACAATGAGCAGTTCTTC.

The chain uses TRBV27 and TRBJ2-3, with D possibly being TRBD1 (6 bases). With 2 bases removed from V and 3 bases from J, the gap between germline ends came to 9 bases. CDR3 length: 14 residues. Germline V gene sequence: CDR1 MNHEY, CDR2 SMNVEV (reference sequence). The CDR3 nucleotides read TGTGCCAGCAGTTTAGGGCAGGGGACAGATACGCAGTATTTT. It codes for CASSLGQGTDTQYF.